This T cell receptor (beta chain) was captured in a study of low-dose radiotherapy and immunotherapy resistance in tumors. About the research overall: Patients received cyclophosphamide 200 mg/m2 intravenously every two weeks, the day before radiation-immunotherapy.

cDNA synthesis used a TRAV/TRBV-specific primer set for both chains. For amplifying TCRs, the PCR ran for about 20 cycles with Phusion, which was used together with a constant-region primer and the adapter on the V primers. MiXCR, run by TCRdb on the reads, gives a single entry per CDR3 protein. The sample lists over 70,000 distinct CDR3 sequences, approximately 31% occurring once. Looked up from germline, CDR1 is SEHNR and CDR2 is FQNEAQ (reference sequence). The CDR3 is 16 residues long. V trimming: 5 bases; J trimming: 8 bases; junction bases outside the gene matches: 13. Time point in this sample: before trial treatment.

Sample: PBMCs, taken before treatment. This receptor was taken from a female donor with ovarian cancer. The chain recombines TRBV7-9 with TRBJ2-2; 8 nucleotides match TRBD2. The CDR3 spells CASSLIASGQGGELFF. The DNA of the CDR3 is TGTGCCAGCAGCCTCATTGCTAGCGGGCAGGGGGGGGAGCTGTTTTTT.